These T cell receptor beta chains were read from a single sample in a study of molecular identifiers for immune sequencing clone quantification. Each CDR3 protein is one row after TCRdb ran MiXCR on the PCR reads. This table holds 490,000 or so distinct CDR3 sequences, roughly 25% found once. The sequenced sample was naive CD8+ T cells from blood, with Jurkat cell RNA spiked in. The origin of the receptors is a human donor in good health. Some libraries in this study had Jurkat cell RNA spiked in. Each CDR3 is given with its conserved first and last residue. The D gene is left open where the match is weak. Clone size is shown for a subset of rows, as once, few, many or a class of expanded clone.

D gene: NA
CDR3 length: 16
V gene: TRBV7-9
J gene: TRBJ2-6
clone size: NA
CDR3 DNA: TGTGCCAGCAGCCCGACAGGCGGATTGGGGGGCAACGTCCTGACTTTC
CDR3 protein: CASSPTGGLGGNVLTF

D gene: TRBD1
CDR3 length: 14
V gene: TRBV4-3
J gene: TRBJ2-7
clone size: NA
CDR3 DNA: TGCGCCAGCAGCCAGGACGTGGACAGGGTCGAGCAGTACTTC
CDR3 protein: CASSQDVDRVEQYF

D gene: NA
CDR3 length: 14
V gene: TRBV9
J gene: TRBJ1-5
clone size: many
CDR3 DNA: TGTGCCAGCAGCGTAGGGGGGGTCGGTCAGCCCCAGCATTTT
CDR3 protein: CASSVGGVGQPQHF

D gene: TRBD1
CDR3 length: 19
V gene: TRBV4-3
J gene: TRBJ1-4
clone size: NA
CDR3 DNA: TGCGCCGGCAGCCAAGATACCTTCGGCTTGACAGGGTTGGAAGAAAAACTGTTTTTT
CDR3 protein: CAGSQDTFGLTGLEEKLFF

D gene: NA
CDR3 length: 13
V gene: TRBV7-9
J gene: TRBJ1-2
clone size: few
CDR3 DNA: TGTGCCAGCAGCCATGGACGGGATCATGGCTACACCTTC
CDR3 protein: CASSHGRDHGYTF

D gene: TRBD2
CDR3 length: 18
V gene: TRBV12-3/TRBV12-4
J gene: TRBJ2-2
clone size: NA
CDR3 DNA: TGTGCCAGCAGCCCGACTAGCGGGAGGATGGGTGACACCGGGGAGCTGTTTTTT
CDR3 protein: CASSPTSGRMGDTGELFF

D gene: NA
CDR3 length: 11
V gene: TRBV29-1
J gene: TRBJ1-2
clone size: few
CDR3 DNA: TGCAGCGTCGGGGGGGATTGGGGCTACACCTTC
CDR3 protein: CSVGGDWGYTF

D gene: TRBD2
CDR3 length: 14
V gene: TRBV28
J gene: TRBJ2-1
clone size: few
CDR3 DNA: TGTGCCAGCAGTTCCCGACTAGCGAGCGATGAGCAGTTCTTC
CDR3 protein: CASSSRLASDEQFF

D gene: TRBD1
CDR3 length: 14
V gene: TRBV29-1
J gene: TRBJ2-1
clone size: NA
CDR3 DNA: TGCAGCGGGGAGGGACAGGGATCCTACAATGAGCAGTTCTTC
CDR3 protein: CSGEGQGSYNEQFF

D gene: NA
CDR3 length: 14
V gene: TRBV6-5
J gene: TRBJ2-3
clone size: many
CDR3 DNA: TGTGCCAGCAGTTACAGGGCAGGGGCAGATACGCAGTATTTT
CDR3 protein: CASSYRAGADTQYF

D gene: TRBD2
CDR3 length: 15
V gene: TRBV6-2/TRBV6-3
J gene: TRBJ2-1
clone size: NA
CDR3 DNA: TGTGCCAGCAGTTTAGCGGGAGATGCCTACAATGAGCAGTTCTTC
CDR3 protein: CASSLAGDAYNEQFF

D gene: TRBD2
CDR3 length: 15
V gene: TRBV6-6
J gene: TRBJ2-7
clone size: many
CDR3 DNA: TGTGCCAGCAGTTACCGCGGGGGAAGCTCCTACGAGCAGTACTTC
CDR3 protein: CASSYRGGSSYEQYF

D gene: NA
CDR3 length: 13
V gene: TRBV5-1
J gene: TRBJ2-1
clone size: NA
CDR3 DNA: TGCGCCAGCAGCTTGGCATTTGGCAATGAGCAGTTCTTC
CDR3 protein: CASSLAFGNEQFF